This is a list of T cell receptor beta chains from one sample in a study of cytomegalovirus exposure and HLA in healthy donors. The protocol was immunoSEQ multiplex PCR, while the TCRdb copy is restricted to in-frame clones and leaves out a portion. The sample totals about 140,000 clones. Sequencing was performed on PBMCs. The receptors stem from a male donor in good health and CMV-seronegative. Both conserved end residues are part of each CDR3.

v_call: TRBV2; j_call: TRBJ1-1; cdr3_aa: CAAESMNTEAFF
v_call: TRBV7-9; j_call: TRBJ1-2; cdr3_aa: CASSFLGGGYGYTF
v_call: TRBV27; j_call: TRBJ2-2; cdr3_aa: CASSKIFSGTANTGELFF
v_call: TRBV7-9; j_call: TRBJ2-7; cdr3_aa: CASSWGGTGIEQYF
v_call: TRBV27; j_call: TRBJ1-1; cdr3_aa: CASRSGGYRNTEAFF
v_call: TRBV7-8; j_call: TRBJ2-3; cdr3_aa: CASSLERLAGGRQYF
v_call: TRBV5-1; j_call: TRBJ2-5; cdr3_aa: CASSLPSGGPETQYF
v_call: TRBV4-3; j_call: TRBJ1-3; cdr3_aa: CASSQQTSGNTIYF
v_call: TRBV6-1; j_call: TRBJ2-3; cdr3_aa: CASSLAGVTDTQYF
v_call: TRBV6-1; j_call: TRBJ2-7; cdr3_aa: CASSEAGATSYEQYF
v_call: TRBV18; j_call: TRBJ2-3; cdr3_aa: CASSRTSGQGTDTQYF
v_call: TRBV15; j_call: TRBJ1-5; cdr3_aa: CATSRGRERGGGSPPQHF
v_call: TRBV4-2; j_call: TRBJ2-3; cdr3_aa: CASSQWTGGEGTDTQYF
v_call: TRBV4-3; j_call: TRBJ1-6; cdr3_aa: CASSQEGSSYNSPLHF
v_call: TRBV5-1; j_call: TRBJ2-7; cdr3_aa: CASSLGAGANYEQYF
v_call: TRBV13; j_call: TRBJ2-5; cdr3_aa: CASSLVTSGQETQYF
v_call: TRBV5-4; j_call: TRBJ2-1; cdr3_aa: CASSSTIVNEQFF
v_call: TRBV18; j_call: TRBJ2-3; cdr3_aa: CASSPPTSGRAGGTDTQYF
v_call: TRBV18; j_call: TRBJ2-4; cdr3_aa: CASSPSAGRGEKNIQYF
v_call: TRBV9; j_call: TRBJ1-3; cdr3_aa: CASSVSPSSGNTIYF
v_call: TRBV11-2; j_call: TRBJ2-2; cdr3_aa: CASSLEASGYQNTGELFF
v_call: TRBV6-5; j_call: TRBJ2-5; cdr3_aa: CASSMLGGNQETQYF
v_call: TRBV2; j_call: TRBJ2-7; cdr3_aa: CASMPQGPTEQYF
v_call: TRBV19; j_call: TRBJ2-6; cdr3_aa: CASSITTSSGANVLTF
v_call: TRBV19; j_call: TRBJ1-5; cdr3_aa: CASSTNTGPAQPQHF
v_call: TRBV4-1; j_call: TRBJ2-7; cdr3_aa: CASSLDQEVSLRQYF